This T cell receptor (beta chain) was captured in a study of shared T cell receptors in the human thymus. The V gene's germline CDR1 is SGHDT and CDR2 YYEEEE. The V segment lost 2 bases and the J segment 16 bases; nucleotides outside the gene matches: 11. This CDR3 is 13 amino acids long. Here immunoSEQ multiplex PCR was the method, and the copy in TCRdb shows in-frame clones only, minus some. The data contain around 65,000 clones, about 95% of them singletons. This chain uses TRBV5-6 with TRBJ2-1; 8 bases agree with TRBD1. The material sequenced was thymocytes. The receptor's source is a human donor. The DNA for the CDR3 is TGTGCCAGCAGCTTTTCCCGGACAGGGTGTTTATTCTTC. It specifies CASSFSRTGCLFF.